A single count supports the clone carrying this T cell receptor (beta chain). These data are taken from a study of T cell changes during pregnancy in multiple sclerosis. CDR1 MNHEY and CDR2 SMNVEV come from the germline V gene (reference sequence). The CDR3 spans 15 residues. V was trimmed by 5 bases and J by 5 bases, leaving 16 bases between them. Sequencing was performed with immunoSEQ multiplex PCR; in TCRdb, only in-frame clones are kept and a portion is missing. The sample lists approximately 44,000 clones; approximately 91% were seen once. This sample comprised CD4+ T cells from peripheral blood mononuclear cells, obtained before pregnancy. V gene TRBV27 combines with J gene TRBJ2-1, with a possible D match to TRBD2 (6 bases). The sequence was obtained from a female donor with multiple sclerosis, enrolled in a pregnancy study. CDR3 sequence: CASSPISRDDNEQFF. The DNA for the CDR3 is TGTGCCAGCAGTCCCATATCGCGGGATGACAATGAGCAGTTCTTC.